The source of this T cell receptor beta chain is a study of molecular identifiers for immune sequencing clone quantification. On the study more broadly: The replicate experiment used RNA from approximately 20,000 or 100,000 naive CD8 cells. This RNA was split into five aliquots, and four of them were sequenced. Study-level results: Spike-in Jurkat TCR RNA from a single cell reportedly registered among about a million naive cells.

On this clonotype itself: Its target is unknown.

The V and J ends lost 6 bases and 4 bases respectively, with 16 bases between them. Germline loops: CDR1 LGHNT, CDR2 FRNRAP. CDR3 length: 15 residues. It was with previously described methods and listed TCR primers that bulk TCR libraries were made. A single record per CDR3 protein comes from TCRdb applying MiXCR to the PCR reads. The sample comprises approximately 500,000 distinct CDR3 sequences, 20% to 25% of which are singletons, and roughly 0.81% rests with the top ten. This chain connects TRBV12-5 to TRBJ1-5, with no clear D. Material for sequencing was naive CD8+ T cells from blood, with Jurkat cell RNA spiked in. Specified subset: FACS-sorted CD8+CD4-CCR7+CD45RA+ naive T cells. This TCR was recovered from a human donor in good health. Some libraries in this study had Jurkat cell RNA spiked in. CDR3 sequence (DNA): TGTGCTAGTGGACCAAATCGGGGAGATAATCAGCCCCAGCATTTT. This codes for CASGPNRGDNQPQHF.